This passage covers 16 T cell receptor beta chains from one sample sequenced in a study of CD8 T cells in Susac syndrome. It was with random hexamers that roughly 0.45 to 1 ug RNA was reverse transcribed. TCRdb processed the immunoSEQ multiplex PCR reads anew with MiXCR; each CDR3 protein has one entry. Here the sample spans about 140,000 distinct CDR3 sequences, 94% being singletons. Sample: CD8+ T cells from PBMCs. Source of these receptors: a human donor in good health.

This clonotype is a singleton in its sample. The CDR3 nucleotides are TGTGCCAGCAGTTTATCGAAACAGGGTAACACCGGGGAGCTGTTTTTT. This sequence encodes CASSLSKQGNTGELFF. J is TRBJ2-2 and V is TRBV28; TRBD1 is a possible D gene (6 bases). The CDR3 is made up of 16 amino acids. The germline V and J ends were trimmed by 1 base and 2 bases, with 11 bases remaining between them. In germline, CDR1 is MDHEN, CDR2 SYDVKM.

The chain links TRBV2 to TRBJ2-7; D gene ambiguous. The CDR3 is 12 residues long. The germline CDR1 and CDR2 sequences are SNHLY and FYNNEI. V lost 0 bases and J lost 4, with 4 bases in between. The DNA of the CDR3 is TGTGCCAGCAGTGAAGCGCGATACGAGCAGTACTTC. Translation gives CASSEARYEQYF.

This clonotype occurred once. The chain employs TRBV28 and TRBJ2-1; D is unclear. The CDR3 covers 11 residues. Germline CDR1 reads MDHEN; CDR2 reads SYDVKM. V dropped 2 bases and J dropped 7 bases, with 3 bases sitting between them. The CDR3 region has the DNA TGTGCCAGCAGTTTAGAGAATGAGCAGTTCTTC. Protein: CASSLENEQFF. Complete variable domain (other parts from reference TRBV28 and TRBJ2-1): DVKVTQSSRYLVKRTGEKVFLECVQDMDHENMFWYRQDPGLGLRLIYFSYDVKMKEKGDIPEGYSVSREKKERFSLILESASTNQTSMYLCASSLENEQFFGPGTRLTVL.

The gene calls are TRBV27 and TRBJ2-1; D unclear. Germline lookup yields CDR1 MNHEY and CDR2 SMNVEV (reference sequence). V was clipped by 1 base and J by 9 bases, with 4 bases between them. CDR3 length equals 11 residues. The CDR3 DNA is TGTGCCAGCAGTTTATTTGGTGAGCAGTTCTTC. It is translated as CASSLFGEQFF.

The rearrangement uses TRBV30 and TRBJ2-7; a possible D gene is TRBD2 (6 bases). The germline V gene encodes CDR1 GTSNPN and CDR2 SVGIG (reference sequence). The CDR3 sequence is 13 residues long. V was pared by 3 bases and J by 0 bases, with 9 bases between. The CDR3 region is CAWSASASYEQYF. For the CDR3, the DNA is TGTGCCTGGAGCGCTAGCGCCTCCTACGAGCAGTACTTC.

The chain carries TRBV6-4 and TRBJ1-1; maybe TRBD1 (5 bases). V was shortened by 6 bases and J by 1 base, with 9 bases between the two germline ends. The germline V gene has CDR1 MRHNA and CDR2 SNTAGT. The CDR3 has 13 residues. The CDR3 loop is CASRRDANTEAFF. The CDR3 nucleotides read TGTGCCAGCAGACGGGACGCGAACACTGAAGCTTTCTTT.

This chain links TRBV7-8 with TRBJ2-1, with unresolved D. V lost 2 bases and J lost 5, with 16 bases in between. This CDR3 has 16 residues. Germline V lookup: CDR1 SGHVS, CDR2 FQNEAQ. The CDR3 sequence is CASSLIGEILDNEQFF. The DNA for the CDR3 is TGTGCCAGCAGCTTAATAGGCGAGATATTGGACAATGAGCAGTTCTTC.

This chain uses TRBV29-1 with TRBJ2-7, with unresolved D. The length of the CDR3 is 13 residues. The V and J ends lost 5 bases and 0 bases respectively, with 11 bases between them. CDR1 and CDR2 (germline): SQVTM, ANQGSEA. The CDR3: CSVNTGSSYEQYF. The CDR3 coding sequence is TGCAGCGTTAACACTGGTAGCTCCTACGAGCAGTACTTC.

The chain recombines TRBV28 with TRBJ1-1; D ambiguous. V was cut by 7 bases and J by 11 bases, with 23 bases left in between. The germline CDR1 and CDR2 sequences are MDHEN and SYDVKM. CDR3 length: 14 amino acids. CDR3 in amino acids: CASTSRRGILTAFF. The CDR3 DNA sequence: TGTGCCAGCACCTCACGCCGAGGGATCCTGACGGCTTTCTTT.

This clonotype was recorded only once. This rearrangement joins TRBV3-1 to TRBJ2-5; D is tentatively TRBD1 or TRBD2 (5 bases each). Germline CDR1 LGHDT, CDR2 YNNKEL (reference sequence). The V end lost 3 bases, the J end lost 4 bases, and 12 bases lay between the germline ends. This CDR3 has 14 residues. CDR3 in amino acids: CASSQVRDPETQYF. The CDR3 DNA reads as TGTGCCAGCAGCCAGGTCCGGGACCCAGAGACCCAGTACTTC.

CDR3 nucleotides: TGTGCCAGCAGCTTAAGCAGGGTCGGCACAGATACGCAGTATTTT. Its protein is CASSLSRVGTDTQYF. V gene TRBV7-2 combines with J gene TRBJ2-3; maybe TRBD1 (5 bases). Trimming pared 2 bases from V and 1 base from J, leaving 10 bases between. This CDR3 has 15 amino acids. The germline V gene has CDR1 SGHTA and CDR2 FQGNSA.

The chain links TRBV9 to TRBJ2-2; D not resolved. There are 15 residues in the CDR3. Germline lookup yields CDR1 SGDLS and CDR2 YYNGEE. Trimming cost V 4 bases and J 0 bases, with 10 bases left between them. The CDR3: CASSRNNANTGELFF. The CDR3 nucleotides are TGTGCCAGCAGCCGAAATAACGCGAACACCGGGGAGCTGTTTTTT.

This chain joins TRBV6-2 or TRBV6-3 and TRBJ2-1; TRBD1 matches 7 bases. Germline V gives CDR1 MNHEY, CDR2 SVGEGT. The J segment lost 6 bases and the V segment lost 6 bases, leaving 11 bases of the junction unmatched. CDR3 length equals 15 residues. The CDR3 coding sequence is TGTGCCAGCAGAATCGTGGGACAGTTATCCAATGAGCAGTTCTTC. The encoded protein is CASRIVGQLSNEQFF.

V gene TRBV15 combines with J gene TRBJ2-1; 12 bases agree with TRBD2. The CDR3 has 17 amino acids. Looked up from germline, CDR1 is LNHNV and CDR2 is YYDKDF (reference sequence). Trimming cost V 3 bases and J 1 base; bases outside gene matches: 4. Here the CDR3 DNA reads TGTGCCACCAGCAGTAGACTAGCGGGAGTGTCCTACAATGAGCAGTTCTTC. Translation gives CATSSRLAGVSYNEQFF. The full variable domain, rest sourced from reference TRBV15 and TRBJ2-1, is DAMVIQNPRYQVTQFGKPVTLSCSQTLNHNVMYWYQQKSSQAPKLLFHYYDKDFNNEADTPDNFQSRRPNTSFCFLDIRSPGLGDTAMYLCATSSRLAGVSYNEQFFGPGTRLTVL.

The V call is TRBV29-1, the J call TRBJ2-7; TRBD2 agrees at 10 bases. The V gene's germline CDR1 is SQVTM and CDR2 ANQGSEA. This CDR3 is built from 14 residues. Trimming removed 3 bases from V and 2 bases from J; junction bases left unmatched: 4. For the CDR3, the DNA is TGCAGCGTTGAGCTAGCGGGGGTTACCTACGAGCAGTACTTC. Encoded protein: CSVELAGVTYEQYF.

The chain couples TRBV29-1 to TRBJ2-1; 11 bases agree with TRBD2. Germline V gives CDR1 SQVTM, CDR2 ANQGSEA. The CDR3 loop spans 15 amino acids. Trimming cost V 2 bases and J 0 bases; bases outside gene matches: 0. The CDR3 DNA is TGCAGCGTTGAAACTAGCGGGAGCTCCTACAATGAGCAGTTCTTC. Its protein product is CSVETSGSSYNEQFF.